The table lists the clone carrying this T cell receptor (beta chain) with a count of one. The antigen is unknown. These data are taken from a study of chemoradiotherapy in HPV16-positive cancers. Repertoires were sampled repeatedly during chemoradiotherapy. Assay: immunoSEQ multiplex PCR; the TCRdb copy retains only in-frame clones and omits some. The data hold over 15,000 clones, with more than 70% observed a single time. The study's findings and limits: Functional assays defining HPV-specific T cells used only a couple of HPV16-positive patients.

V lost 0 bases and J 1 base, leaving 3 bases between the germline ends. Germline CDR1 reads MNHEY; CDR2 reads SVGAGI. This CDR3 has 14 residues. The chain employs TRBV6-5 and TRBJ2-2; D unresolved. This TCR was sampled from a human donor with HPV-associated anogenital cancer. This specimen was taken from a patient who underwent chemoradiotherapy. DNA for the CDR3: TGTGCCAGCAGTTACTCTGAGAACACCGGGGAGCTGTTTTTT. Protein sequence: CASSYSENTGELFF.